Listed here are 30 T cell receptor beta chains from one sample, sequenced in a study of cytomegalovirus exposure and HLA in healthy donors. The PCR had 60 Vbeta and 13 Jbeta primers. Sequencing was performed with immunoSEQ multiplex PCR; in TCRdb, only in-frame clones are kept and a portion is missing. The sample records fewer than 250,000 clones, 75% to 90% being singletons. Sequencing used PBMCs. The receptors here all came from a man aged 25 to 40 in good health and CMV-seronegative.

This chain uses TRBV20-1 with TRBJ2-5; possibly TRBD1 for D (5 bases). CDR1 DFQATT and CDR2 SNEGSKA come from the germline V gene (reference sequence). The CDR3 is 11 amino acids. In DNA form, the CDR3 reads TGCATCTGTCGGCAGGGAGAGACCCAGTACTTC. It translates to CICRQGETQYF.

This chain joins TRBV28 and TRBJ2-1; D is perhaps TRBD1 (6 bases). Per germline, CDR1 MDHEN and CDR2 SYDVKM. V was shortened by 4 bases and J by 0 bases, with 10 bases between the two germline ends. The CDR3 is made up of 15 amino acids. DNA of the CDR3: TGTGCCAGCAGTTCGAGGGGGAGCTCCTACAATGAGCAGTTCTTC. Protein: CASSSRGSSYNEQFF.

The chain's CDR3 is CAWGWFGSVYNEQFF. CDR3 DNA sequence: TGTGCCTGGGGGTGGTTCGGGAGCGTCTACAATGAGCAGTTCTTC. The chain recombines TRBV30 with TRBJ2-1, with TRBD2 as a possible D gene (6 bases). Germline CDR1 reads GTSNPN; CDR2 reads SVGIG (reference sequence). The CDR3 consists of 15 residues. Deletions cut 5 bases from V and 3 bases from J, with 17 bases between.

The rearrangement uses TRBV13 and TRBJ1-2; 7 bases are a match to TRBD1. The CDR3 covers 14 residues. V shed 5 bases, J shed 4 bases, and the junction held 7 bases outside the gene matches. Per the germline V gene, CDR1 is PRHDT and CDR2 is FYEKMQ (reference sequence). The CDR3 loop is CASSRGDSAYGYTF. As DNA, the CDR3 is TGTGCCAGCAGCCGAGGGGACAGCGCCTATGGCTACACCTTC. The variable domain in full, with the rest retrieved from reference TRBV13 and TRBJ1-2, is AAGVIQSPRHLIKEKRETATLKCYPIPRHDTVYWYQQGPGQDPQFLISFYEKMQSDKGSIPDRFSAQQFSDYHSELNMSSLELGDSALYFCASSRGDSAYGYTFGSGTRLTVV.

This rearrangement joins TRBV4-3 to TRBJ2-7; no reliable D call. Germline V gene data show CDR1 as LGHNA and CDR2 as YSLEER. V was shortened by 0 bases and J by 1 base, with 4 bases between the two germline ends. This CDR3 is 13 amino acids long. The CDR3 coding sequence is TGCGCCAGCAGCCAAGATTCTTCCTACGAGCAGTACTTC. This encodes CASSQDSSYEQYF.

This chain uses TRBV5-1 with TRBJ2-3; 9 positions agree with TRBD2. J gave up 4 bases and V 0 bases, and 6 bases lay outside the gene matches. Looked up from germline, CDR1 is SGHRS and CDR2 is YFSETQ. The CDR3 consists of 16 residues. CDR3 DNA sequence: TGCGCCAGCAGCTTGGTGGGCGGGGGGGCTGCAGATACGCAGTATTTT. Translation: CASSLVGGGAADTQYF.

In this sample, this clone turned up a few times. The rearrangement joins TRBV14 to TRBJ1-4; 7 bases map to TRBD1. The junction had 7 bases not matched to a gene; V was cut back by 3 bases and J by 6 bases. Germline CDR1 is SGHDN and CDR2 is FVKESK. The CDR3 consists of 15 residues. The CDR3 loop is CASSQGDSYHEKLFF. DNA of the CDR3: TGTGCCAGCAGCCAGGGGGACAGCTATCATGAAAAACTGTTTTTT. Full variable domain (rest looked up from reference TRBV14 and TRBJ1-4): EAGVTQFPSHSVIEKGQTVTLRCDPISGHDNLYWYRRVMGKEIKFLLHFVKESKQDESGMPNNRFLAERTGGTYSTLKVQPAELEDSGVYFCASSQGDSYHEKLFFGSGTQLSVL.

V is TRBV28 and J is TRBJ1-2; 7 bases map to TRBD1. This CDR3 region has 13 residues. From germline, CDR1 is MDHEN and CDR2 SYDVKM. Losses at the gene ends were 3 bases for V and 5 bases for J; bases not matched to a gene: 3. The DNA of the CDR3 is TGTGCCAGCAGTTTCCAGGACAGGTATGGCTACACCTTC. This gives the protein CASSFQDRYGYTF.

The CDR3 region is CASSLLTSQETQYF. The CDR3 nucleotides read TGCGCCAGCAGCTTGTTGACTTCACAAGAGACCCAGTACTTC. The V gene is TRBV5-1, the J gene TRBJ2-5; the D is unclear. The CDR3 length is 14 residues. V shed 1 base and J shed 2 bases, with 9 bases lying between them. Germline-derived CDR1 and CDR2 are SGHRS and YFSETQ.

V is TRBV9 and J is TRBJ1-1, with 10 bases identical to TRBD1. Germline V lookup: CDR1 SGDLS, CDR2 YYNGEE. This CDR3 comprises 17 residues. After removal of 1 base from V and 4 bases from J, the junction contained 10 bases not matched to a gene. CDR3 coding DNA: TGTGCCAGCAGCGTACGGACTGACAGGGGGCGGATCACTGAAGCTTTCTTT. The encoded protein is CASSVRTDRGRITEAFF.

The gene calls are TRBV7-6 and TRBJ2-7; D may be TRBD2 (5 bases). V was cut by 2 bases and J by 2 bases, with 13 bases left in between. This CDR3 has 15 residues. Germline V gene data show CDR1 as SGHVS and CDR2 as FNYEAQ. CDR3 sequence reads: CASSLRSGTTYEQYF. The CDR3 DNA reads TGTGCCAGCAGCTTAAGGAGCGGAACGACCTACGAGCAGTACTTC.

V is TRBV10-1 and J is TRBJ2-1; TRBD1 is a possible D gene (6 bases). From germline, CDR1 is WNHNN and CDR2 SYGVQD (reference sequence). V was trimmed by 0 bases and J by 12 bases, leaving 21 bases between them. The CDR3 has 16 residues. CDR3 sequence: CASSESELASRGGQFF. The DNA of the CDR3 is TGCGCCAGCAGTGAGTCGGAGCTTGCTAGCAGGGGCGGGCAGTTCTTC.

As regards this clone: A read error may account for a junction end that differs from germline. The chain links TRBV7-9 to TRBJ2-7, with no clear D. There are 12 residues in the CDR3. Germline CDR1 reads SEHNR; CDR2 reads FQNEAQ (reference sequence). CDR3 amino acids: CSSSLTANEQYF. CDR3 nucleotide sequence: TGTTCCAGCAGCTTAACAGCAAACGAGCAGTACTTC.

The gene calls are TRBV7-9 and TRBJ2-1, with a possible D match to TRBD2 (6 bases). V shed 3 bases and J shed 8 bases, with 8 bases lying between them. The V gene's germline CDR1 is SEHNR and CDR2 FQNEAQ (reference sequence). The CDR3 length is 12 residues. The CDR3 region is CASSLTRDEQFF. The CDR3 coding sequence is TGTGCCAGCAGCTTGACTAGAGATGAGCAGTTCTTC.

This chain links TRBV5-6 with TRBJ1-3, with D unclear. Germline V lookup: CDR1 SGHDT, CDR2 YYEEEE. Trimming took 7 bases from V and 0 from J, leaving 8 bases between them. There are 13 residues in the CDR3. The CDR3 spells CASHFFSGNTIYF. The CDR3 DNA sequence: TGTGCCAGCCACTTCTTCTCTGGAAACACCATATATTTT. Full variable domain (remainder filled in from reference TRBV5-6 and TRBJ1-3): DAGVTQSPTHLIKTRGQQVTLRCSPKSGHDTVSWYQQALGQGPQFIFQYYEEEERQRGNFPDRFSGHQFPNYSSELNVNALLLGDSALYLCASHFFSGNTIYFGEGSWLTVV.

J is TRBJ2-7 and V is TRBV2; 9 bases agree with TRBD2. The CDR3 is 14 residues long. In germline, CDR1 is SNHLY, CDR2 FYNNEI. V gave up 8 bases and J gave up 1 base; unmatched junction bases: 6. The DNA for the CDR3 is TGTGCCAGCCGCTTCGGACTAGCGTCCTACGAGCAGTACTTC. Its translation is CASRFGLASYEQYF.

V is TRBV2 and J is TRBJ1-5; no reliable D call. The CDR3 spans 13 residues. V lost 6 bases, J lost 6 bases, and 12 bases lay in between. Germline-derived CDR1 and CDR2 are SNHLY and FYNNEI. As DNA, the CDR3 is TGTGCCAGCAGACCGAGAGGGTCTCAGCCCCAGCATTTT. It specifies CASRPRGSQPQHF.

The chain has TRBV19 and TRBJ2-7; D call uncertain. V lost 5 bases, J lost 0 bases, and 14 bases lay in between. Germline CDR1 LNHDA, CDR2 SQIVND (reference sequence). This CDR3 has 15 amino acids. CDR3 sequence reads: CASSGTARASYEQYF. The CDR3 nucleotides are TGTGCCAGTAGTGGAACAGCCCGAGCCTCCTACGAGCAGTACTTC.

This chain connects TRBV7-9 to TRBJ1-2; 9 bases are a match to TRBD1. In germline, CDR1 is SEHNR, CDR2 FQNEAQ (reference sequence). The CDR3 extends over 15 amino acids. The ends lost 4 bases at V and 7 bases at J; junction bases unmatched: 10. CDR3 region: CASSWRTGGIGGYTF. CDR3 DNA sequence: TGTGCCAGCAGCTGGCGTACAGGGGGCATTGGTGGCTACACCTTC.

V gene TRBV2 combines with J gene TRBJ2-2; D perhaps matches TRBD1 (6 bases). Germline V gene data show CDR1 as SNHLY and CDR2 as FYNNEI. V lost 4 bases, J lost 3 bases, and 12 bases lay in between. This CDR3 comprises 15 residues. CDR3 amino acids: CASSANRVDTGELFF. The CDR3 DNA reads as TGTGCCAGCAGTGCCAACAGGGTGGACACCGGGGAGCTGTTTTTT.

This clone showed up just once. The chain uses TRBV21-1 and TRBJ2-1; the D call of TRBD1 is as the table states it, not checked on the DNA. TRBV21-1 is tagged as a pseudogene. The CDR3 is made up of 14 amino acids. CDR3 sequence reads: CASSVRDRVFEQFF. The CDR3 nucleotides are TGTGCCAGCAGCGTCCGGGACAGGGTATTTGAGCAGTTCTTC.

The chain uses TRBV6-5 and TRBJ1-2, with a possible D match to TRBD1 (5 bases). This CDR3 region has 14 residues. The germline CDR1 and CDR2 sequences are MNHEY and SVGAGI. The V gene lost 6 bases and the J gene lost 3 bases, with 14 bases spanning the gap. CDR3 DNA sequence: TGTGCCAGCAGGCGGGGGGACGAGGACTATGGCTACACCTTC. The encoded protein is CASRRGDEDYGYTF.

This chain joins TRBV4-2 and TRBJ2-3, with 7 positions matching TRBD2. CDR1 is LGHNA, CDR2 YNFKEQ, per germline. The CDR3 spans 18 residues. J gave up 1 base and V 0 bases, and 10 bases lay outside the gene matches. This CDR3 is CASSQEGRGSGRTDTQYF. For the CDR3, the DNA is TGTGCCAGCAGCCAAGAGGGCCGGGGTAGCGGGCGCACAGATACGCAGTATTTT.

J is TRBJ2-3 and V is TRBV1; no DNA check was done on the table's D call, TRBD2. TRBV1 is classified as a pseudogene. The length of the CDR3 is 16 residues. CDR3 region: CTSSPGWGGDDDTQYF. The CDR3 DNA is TGCACCAGCAGCCCAGGTTGGGGGGGCGACGACGATACGCAGTATTTT.

The chain carries TRBV7-2 and TRBJ2-7; 14 bases align to TRBD2. CDR3 length: 14 amino acids. The trim removed 8 bases at V and 5 bases at J, leaving 5 bases unmatched. The germline gives CDR1 SGHTA, CDR2 FQGNSA. DNA of the CDR3: TGTGCCAGCCGGGGACTAGCGGGAGTTCACGAGCAGTACTTC. Its protein is CASRGLAGVHEQYF. Variable domain in full (rest from reference TRBV7-2 and TRBJ2-7): GAGVSQSPSNKVTEKGKDVELRCDPISGHTALYWYRQSLGQGLEFLIYFQGNSAPDKSGLPSDRFSAERTGGSVSTLTIQRTQQEDSAVYLCASRGLAGVHEQYFGPGTRLTVT.

This sequence joins TRBV19 and TRBJ1-5; D is unresolved. The CDR3 totals 13 residues. Germline V lookup: CDR1 LNHDA, CDR2 SQIVND (reference sequence). The CDR3 loop reads CAAAGSRNQPQHF. CDR3 bases: TGTGCAGCCGCGGGGTCGAGGAATCAGCCCCAGCATTTT.

This clone was counted once. V and J are TRBV28 and TRBJ1-2; no firm D call. Germline CDR1 reads MDHEN; CDR2 reads SYDVKM. This CDR3 region has 12 residues. Trimming cost V 5 bases and J 3 bases, with 7 bases left between them. The CDR3 is CASSGLDYGYTF. In nucleotides, the CDR3 is TGTGCCAGCAGTGGCCTCGACTATGGCTACACCTTC.

The chain's CDR3 is CASSEVTYEQYF. As DNA, the CDR3 is TGTGCCAGCAGTGAAGTTACATACGAGCAGTACTTC. The chain combines TRBV2 with TRBJ2-7; D uncertain. CDR1 is SNHLY, CDR2 FYNNEI, per germline. CDR3 length equals 12 residues. V lost 1 base, J lost 4 bases, and 5 bases lay in between.

V and J are TRBV4-1 and TRBJ1-1, with TRBD1 as a possible D gene (5 bases). The CDR3 runs to 16 residues. Germline V gene sequence: CDR1 MGHRA, CDR2 YSYEKL. Trimming cost V 0 bases and J 0 bases, with 11 bases left between them. The CDR3: CASSQDRRGMNTEAFF. The CDR3 DNA reads as TGCGCCAGCAGCCAAGATCGCCGGGGGATGAACACTGAAGCTTTCTTT.

The chain uses TRBV5-1 and TRBJ2-3; 9 bases agree with TRBD1. Germline V gene lookup returns CDR1 SGHRS and CDR2 YFSETQ. CDR3 length: 19 amino acids. After removal of 5 bases from V and 1 base from J, the junction contained 17 bases not matched to a gene. The CDR3 here is CASSFGGTGNFRGTDTQYF. The CDR3 coding sequence is TGCGCCAGCAGTTTTGGCGGGACAGGGAATTTTCGGGGCACAGATACGCAGTATTTT.